Listed below are T cell receptor beta chains from one sample, sequenced in a study of T-cell reconstitution after alpha-beta-depleted transplantation in children. TCRdb itself ran the PCR reads through MiXCR, one entry per CDR3 protein. The table records 200,000 to 250,000 distinct CDR3 sequences, about 12% of them present only once. Sample: PBMCs from the stem cell graft donor, taken from the stem cell graft. The receptors originated from a human donor who donated a stem cell graft to a child with acute lymphoblastic leukemia. Both conserved end residues are part of each CDR3. D genes are given only for firm matches. The size of a clone is reported for some rows only, either as once, few or many, or as a class for expanded clones.

clone_size: many
d_call: TRBD1
v_call: TRBV10-3
j_call: TRBJ2-3
cdr3_aa: CAISSGTGGTDTQYF
cdr3_nt: TGTGCCATCAGCTCCGGGACAGGAGGCACAGATACGCAGTATTTT

clone_size: many
d_call: -
v_call: TRBV15
j_call: TRBJ2-2
cdr3_aa: CATNRGMNTGELFF
cdr3_nt: TGTGCCACCAATAGAGGGATGAACACCGGGGAGCTGTTTTTT

clone_size: many
d_call: -
v_call: TRBV5-6
j_call: TRBJ2-3
cdr3_aa: CASSLERAPDTQYF
cdr3_nt: TGTGCCAGCAGCTTGGAGAGGGCCCCAGATACGCAGTATTTT

clone_size: many
d_call: TRBD1
v_call: TRBV20-1
j_call: TRBJ2-7
cdr3_aa: CSAREVAGGPYEQYF
cdr3_nt: TGCAGTGCTAGAGAGGTGGCAGGGGGCCCCTACGAGCAGTACTTC

clone_size: -
d_call: -
v_call: TRBV6-1
j_call: TRBJ1-6
cdr3_aa: CASSETGINSPLHF
cdr3_nt: TGTGCCAGCAGTGAAACAGGGATTAATTCACCCCTCCACTTT

clone_size: many
d_call: -
v_call: TRBV4-2
j_call: TRBJ2-2
cdr3_aa: CASSQELQVTGHVGTGELFF
cdr3_nt: TGTGCCAGCAGCCAAGAACTCCAAGTTACAGGGCATGTGGGCACCGGGGAGCTGTTTTTT

clone_size: few
d_call: -
v_call: TRBV12-3/TRBV12-4
j_call: TRBJ2-7
cdr3_aa: CASSLREIDTYPASYLSYEQYF
cdr3_nt: TGTGCCAGCAGTTTACGGGAAATAGACACTTACCCGGCGTCCTACCTCTCCTACGAGCAGTACTTC

clone_size: many
d_call: -
v_call: TRBV29-1
j_call: TRBJ2-3
cdr3_aa: CSEGERADTQYF
cdr3_nt: TGCAGCGAAGGGGAGCGGGCGGATACGCAGTATTTT

clone_size: -
d_call: -
v_call: TRBV7-9
j_call: TRBJ2-2
cdr3_aa: CASSPGELFF
cdr3_nt: TGTGCCAGCAGCCCCGGGGAGCTGTTTTTT

clone_size: -
d_call: TRBD2
v_call: TRBV11-1
j_call: TRBJ2-3
cdr3_aa: CASSLRTSGTATDTQYF
cdr3_nt: TGTGCCAGCAGCTTAAGGACTAGCGGGACGGCCACAGATACGCAGTATTTT

clone_size: many
d_call: -
v_call: TRBV3-1
j_call: TRBJ2-2
cdr3_aa: CASSQFQTSTGELFF
cdr3_nt: TGTGCCAGCAGCCAATTCCAGACTAGCACCGGGGAGCTGTTTTTT

clone_size: many
d_call: TRBD1
v_call: TRBV20-1
j_call: TRBJ2-3
cdr3_aa: CSATPGQGGTQYF
cdr3_nt: TGCAGTGCCACGCCGGGACAGGGGGGTACGCAGTATTTT

clone_size: many
d_call: TRBD2
v_call: TRBV12-3/TRBV12-4
j_call: TRBJ2-1
cdr3_aa: CASVTSGRGSEQFF
cdr3_nt: TGTGCCAGCGTTACTAGCGGGAGAGGGAGTGAGCAGTTCTTC

clone_size: many
d_call: -
v_call: TRBV4-3
j_call: TRBJ2-4
cdr3_aa: CASSQDQGQILYF
cdr3_nt: TGCGCCAGCAGCCAAGATCAGGGGCAGATTCTGTACTTC

clone_size: few
d_call: -
v_call: TRBV11-2
j_call: TRBJ1-1
cdr3_aa: CASSLVGGSNTEAFF
cdr3_nt: TGTGCCAGCAGCTTAGTAGGAGGCTCGAACACTGAAGCTTTCTTT

clone_size: -
d_call: TRBD1
v_call: TRBV10-3
j_call: TRBJ2-5
cdr3_aa: CAISGTGTYQETQYF
cdr3_nt: TGTGCCATCAGTGGGACAGGGACTTACCAAGAGACCCAGTACTTC

clone_size: -
d_call: TRBD2
v_call: TRBV4-2
j_call: TRBJ2-2
cdr3_aa: CASSQDLAGNTGELFF
cdr3_nt: TGTGCCAGCAGCCAAGACCTAGCGGGGAACACCGGGGAGCTGTTTTTT

clone_size: few
d_call: -
v_call: TRBV10-3
j_call: TRBJ1-5
cdr3_aa: CAISESADSVNQPQHF
cdr3_nt: TGTGCCATCAGTGAGTCCGCGGACAGCGTGAATCAGCCCCAGCATTTT

clone_size: many
d_call: -
v_call: TRBV5-1
j_call: TRBJ2-7
cdr3_aa: CASSLTGERRYEQYF
cdr3_nt: TGCGCCAGCAGCTTGACGGGGGAGCGGAGATACGAGCAGTACTTC

clone_size: many
d_call: TRBD1
v_call: TRBV29-1
j_call: TRBJ1-1
cdr3_aa: CSVSYRDSRSFF
cdr3_nt: TGCAGCGTTAGTTACCGGGACAGTAGGTCTTTCTTT

clone_size: few
d_call: -
v_call: TRBV28
j_call: TRBJ1-5
cdr3_aa: CASSWRPGPNQPQHF
cdr3_nt: TGTGCCAGCAGTTGGAGACCGGGACCTAATCAGCCCCAGCATTTT

clone_size: many
d_call: -
v_call: TRBV12-3/TRBV12-4
j_call: TRBJ1-5
cdr3_aa: CASTWGGRQPQHF
cdr3_nt: TGTGCCAGCACCTGGGGGGGTCGTCAGCCCCAGCATTTT

clone_size: many
d_call: TRBD2
v_call: TRBV6-1
j_call: TRBJ2-7
cdr3_aa: CASRHTGTRTYEQYF
cdr3_nt: TGTGCCAGCAGACACACCGGGACTAGAACCTACGAGCAGTACTTC

clone_size: many
d_call: -
v_call: TRBV6-5
j_call: TRBJ1-1
cdr3_aa: CASSYPGANTEAFF
cdr3_nt: TGTGCCAGCAGTTACCCAGGGGCGAACACTGAAGCTTTCTTT

clone_size: -
d_call: TRBD2
v_call: TRBV10-3
j_call: TRBJ2-2
cdr3_aa: CAISRLAGGPTPGELFF
cdr3_nt: TGTGCCATCTCCCGACTAGCGGGAGGGCCCACGCCCGGGGAGCTGTTTTTT

clone_size: many
d_call: -
v_call: TRBV7-9
j_call: TRBJ2-5
cdr3_aa: CASSASLETQYF
cdr3_nt: TGTGCCAGCAGCGCCAGTTTGGAGACCCAGTACTTC

clone_size: many
d_call: TRBD1
v_call: TRBV11-2
j_call: TRBJ2-3
cdr3_aa: CASSTDRGQVDTQYF
cdr3_nt: TGTGCCAGCAGCACTGACAGGGGGCAAGTAGATACGCAGTATTTT

clone_size: many
d_call: -
v_call: TRBV7-9
j_call: TRBJ2-7
cdr3_aa: CASSRKRAGENYEQYF
cdr3_nt: TGTGCCAGCAGCCGCAAGAGGGCAGGGGAAAACTACGAGCAGTACTTC